This T cell receptor (beta chain) originates from a study of beta chain features in type 1 diabetes. Points from the study as a whole: There was a moderate but significant shortening of TCRB CDR3s in all four CD4+ subsets of Type 1 diabetes patients.

V was clipped by 2 bases and J by 5 bases, with 10 bases between them. The CDR3 extends over 14 amino acids. Germline V gene lookup returns CDR1 SGDLS and CDR2 YYNGEE. The whole isolated RNA underwent reverse transcription, so sequencing captured expressed TCRB transcripts. Several million reads per sample on average were obtained from naive, central memory and regulatory T cell samples. The protocol was immunoSEQ multiplex PCR, while the TCRdb copy is restricted to in-frame clones and leaves out a portion. The sample lists around 150,000 clones, roughly 60% occurring once. The count of this clone is one. Its antigen remains unidentified. Every participating donor gave one draw, a heparinised blood sample averaging approximately 120 mL. A sort by CD45RO/CCR7/CD25/CD127/CD95/CD27 yielded CD4+ naive, central memory, regulatory and stem cell-like memory cells.

The J gene is TRBJ1-4, the V gene TRBV9; no firm D call. This TCR was recovered from a man in his thirties or forties with type 1 diabetes. Sequencing was done on a sample of naive CD4+ T cells from blood. For the CDR3, the DNA is TGTGCCAGCAGCGTGGGTAGGCCGAATGAAAAACTGTTTTTT. Residues: CASSVGRPNEKLFF.